This section outlines one T cell receptor beta chain sequence together with its context. Its antigen has not been determined. No qualities accompany the bases; no much larger clone lies one base away. The donors were healthy, HIV-negative adults with no recently reported acute infections or vaccinations. Only Caucasian adults living in Nashville, Tennessee, USA were represented among the donors. CD8 memory samples consisted of magnetically selected CD45RO+ cells combined with CCR7-negative CD45RA+ effector memory (TemRA) cells. Blood was obtained by leukapheresis, after which PBMCs were separated by Ficoll-Histopaque density gradient centrifugation and cryopreserved in liquid nitrogen vapor phase. Analytical flow cytometry was used to check the purity and quantity of every magnetically sorted T cell population. From each sorted fraction, genomic DNA was isolated and quantified by UV absorbance on a Nanodrop 2000c.

These data originate in a study of shared clonotypes between healthy human individuals (dated by TCRdb to the early 2020s). With regard to the full study: The cohort comprised a couple of women and a few men aged 18 to 49 years. To estimate repertoire size and how much clonotype sharing occurs between individuals, the study deeply sequenced the blood TCR repertoires of roughly 5 healthy adults. For each donor, three plates each were used for CD4 naive and CD4 memory, two plates were used for CD8 naive, and one plate was used for CD8 memory. To increase sequencing depth and limit assay-specific biases, TCR repertoire library preparation and sequencing were carried out by different laboratories using diverse techniques. Leukapheresis yielded between about 0.9 and 8.9 billion PBMCs per donor. General study outcomes and caveats: The small number of donors limited the genetic and exposure-history diversity represented. Compared with non-shared clonotypes, the clonotypes found in all four sorted-subset donors had higher generation probabilities. Larger estimated clonotype richness was generally found for naive subsets than for memory subsets. Pairwise subsampling indicated that sequencing depth was expected to affect the degree of clonotype sharing among donors. Only blood was sampled, and tissue TCR repertoires likely differ from those in blood. Even with the large sequencing depth, rarefaction of the sorted-subset datasets indicated that sequencing was incomplete. Sharing across several donors was observed for approximately 5% of naive CD4, over 3% of naive CD8, 2% to 2.5% of memory CD4, and 0.4% of memory CD8 clonotypes.

V is cut by 4 bases and J by 2 bases, and the space between the germline ends is 10 bases. The CDR3 covers 13 residues, taking in both the cysteine and the phenylalanine. The read is trimmed to its CDR3 DNA, 39 bases read in frame from base 1. CDR1 SGDLS and CDR2 YYNGEE were looked up in the germline V gene. Using the deep immunoSEQ assay, TCR CDR3 regions were amplified from genomic DNA by multiplex PCR. For each cell subset, the extracted genomic DNA was distributed evenly across all wells of several immunoSEQ 96-well plates, and each plate served as one replicate. For sorted subsets, each replicate PCR was loaded with about 0.2 ug genomic DNA, equivalent to some 27,000 T cell genomes. The purified libraries were quantified using a Qubit 3.0 fluorometer, sized with a Bioanalyzer 2100, and then quantified again using the KAPA Library Quantification kit. Each immunoSEQ 96-well plate was sequenced on its own single-read 150-cycle Illumina NextSeq 550 flow cell. On the authors' methods: The immunoSEQ output contained only junctional sequences without quality scores, so filtering could not match that applied to full-length reads. Sequences were annotated with PyIR, a Python wrapper for IgBLAST v1.9, and V/J genes and CDR3 were assigned using IMGT germline references. Any read was removed if the V/J assignment was weak (E-value above 1e-6), the CDR3 was missing, or the read contained stop codons, out-of-frame junctions, or ambiguous translated residues. V3J clonotypes were defined by identical inferred V gene, J gene, and CDR3 amino acid sequence. To compute the percentage overlap between repertoires, the number of shared unique clonotypes was divided by the size of the smaller repertoire. RTK rarefaction, the Chao1 estimator, and Recon v2.1 estimates of unobserved clonotypes were used to assess repertoire richness. Generation probabilities for all TCRbeta clonotypes obtained by the gDNA method from several donors were computed using OLGA. Held by TCRdb, this immuneACCESS table contains in-frame sequences only and omits some clones. Under half of the omission traces to an unresolved V gene where checked; the cause of the rest is unknown. The D gene and trimming were derived from the DNA, and the V and J assignments and clone size from that table. This sample holds about 120,000 clones; around 68% were observed only once. Roughly 24% of the sample is in the top ten clones.

This clonotype was obtained from a woman in her twenties or thirties in good health. The sample consisted of memory CD8+ T cells sorted from blood. The label giving this sample's cell subset or site can be read as: CD45RO+ cells pooled with CCR7-negative TemRA cells. Rearrangement joined TRBV9 to TRBJ2-7, with the D gene too uncertain to name. The DNA is TGTGCCAGCAGCCTCGACCCCCCCTACGAGCAGTACTTC. It translates as CASSLDPPYEQYF.